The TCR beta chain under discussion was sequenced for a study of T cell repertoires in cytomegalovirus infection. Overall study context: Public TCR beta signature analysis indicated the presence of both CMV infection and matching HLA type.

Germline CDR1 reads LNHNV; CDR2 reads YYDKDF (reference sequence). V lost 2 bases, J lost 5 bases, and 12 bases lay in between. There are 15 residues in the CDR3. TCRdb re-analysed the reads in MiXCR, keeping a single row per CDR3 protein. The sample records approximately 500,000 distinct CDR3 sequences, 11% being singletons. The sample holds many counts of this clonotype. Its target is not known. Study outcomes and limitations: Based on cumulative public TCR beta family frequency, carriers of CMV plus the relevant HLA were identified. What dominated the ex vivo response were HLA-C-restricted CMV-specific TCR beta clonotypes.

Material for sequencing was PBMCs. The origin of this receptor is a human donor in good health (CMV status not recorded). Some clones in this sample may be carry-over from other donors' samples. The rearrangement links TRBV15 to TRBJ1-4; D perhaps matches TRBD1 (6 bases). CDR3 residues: CATSRLGQGNEKLFF. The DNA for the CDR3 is TGTGCCACCAGCAGACTTGGGCAGGGGAATGAAAAACTGTTTTTT.